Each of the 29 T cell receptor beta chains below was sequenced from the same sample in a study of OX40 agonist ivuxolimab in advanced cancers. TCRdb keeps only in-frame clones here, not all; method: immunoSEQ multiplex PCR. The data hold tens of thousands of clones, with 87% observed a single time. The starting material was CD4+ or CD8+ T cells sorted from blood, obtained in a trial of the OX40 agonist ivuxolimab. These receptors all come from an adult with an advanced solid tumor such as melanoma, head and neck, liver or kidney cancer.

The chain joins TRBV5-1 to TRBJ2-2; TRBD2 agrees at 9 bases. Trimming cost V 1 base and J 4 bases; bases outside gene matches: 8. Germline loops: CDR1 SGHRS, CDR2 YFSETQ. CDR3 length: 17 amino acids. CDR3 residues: CASSLSSGGRATGELFF. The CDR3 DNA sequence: TGCGCCAGCAGCTTGAGCTCTGGCGGGAGGGCCACCGGGGAGCTGTTTTTT. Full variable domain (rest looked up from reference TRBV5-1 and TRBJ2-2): KAGVTQTPRYLIKTRGQQVTLSCSPISGHRSVSWYQQTPGQGLQFLFEYFSETQRNKGNFPGRFSGRQFSNSRSEMNVSTLELGDSALYLCASSLSSGGRATGELFFGEGSRLTVL.

Here the CDR3 DNA reads TGTGCCAGCAGACAAGGGCAGGGGTGGACAGATACGCAGTATTTT. Translated: CASRQGQGWTDTQYF. This rearrangement joins TRBV7-2 to TRBJ2-3, with D perhaps TRBD1 (6 bases). The germline V gene encodes CDR1 SGHTA and CDR2 FQGNSA. CDR3 size: 15 residues. V shed 6 bases and J shed 3 bases, with 16 bases lying between them. The full variable domain, rest sourced from reference TRBV7-2 and TRBJ2-3, is GAGVSQSPSNKVTEKGKDVELRCDPISGHTALYWYRQSLGQGLEFLIYFQGNSAPDKSGLPSDRFSAERTGGSVSTLTIQRTQQEDSAVYLCASRQGQGWTDTQYFGPGTRLTVL.

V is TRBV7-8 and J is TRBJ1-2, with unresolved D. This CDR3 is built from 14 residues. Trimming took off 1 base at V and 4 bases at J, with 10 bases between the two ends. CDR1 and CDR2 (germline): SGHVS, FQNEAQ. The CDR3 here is CASSLVPEGYGYTF. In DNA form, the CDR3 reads TGTGCCAGCAGCTTAGTCCCGGAAGGCTATGGCTACACCTTC.

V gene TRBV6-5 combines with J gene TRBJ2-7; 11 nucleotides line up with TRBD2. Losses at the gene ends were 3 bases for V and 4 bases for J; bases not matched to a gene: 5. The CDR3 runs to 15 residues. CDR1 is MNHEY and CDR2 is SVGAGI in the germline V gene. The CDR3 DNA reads TGTGCCAGCAGTTATTCACTAGCGGGGGCATACGAGCAGTACTTC. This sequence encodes CASSYSLAGAYEQYF.

CDR3 sequence reads: CASSQLGSEQYV. CDR3 nucleotide sequence: TGTGCCAGCAGTCAACTTGGGAGCGAGCAGTACGTC. V and J are TRBV28 and TRBJ2-7; maybe TRBD2 (5 bases). Trimming shortened V by 5 bases and J by 6 bases, and 11 bases separated the two germline ends. This CDR3 spans 12 amino acids. Germline values: CDR1 MDHEN, CDR2 SYDVKM.

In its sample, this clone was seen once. Written as DNA, the CDR3 is TGTGCCAGCAGCTTAGGGGGTTCTGATACGCAGTATTTT. Its translation: CASSLGGSDTQYF. This chain links TRBV11-3 with TRBJ2-3, with D unresolved. V dropped 1 base and J dropped 6 bases, with 8 bases sitting between them. The CDR3 sequence is 13 residues long. Germline V gene lookup returns CDR1 SGHNT and CDR2 YENEEA. Full variable domain (rest looked up from reference TRBV11-3 and TRBJ2-3): EAGVVQSPRYKIIEKKQPVAFWCNPISGHNTLYWYLQNLGQGPELLIRYENEEAVDDSQLPKDRFSAERLKGVDSTLKIQPAELGDSAVYLCASSLGGSDTQYFGPGTRLTVL.

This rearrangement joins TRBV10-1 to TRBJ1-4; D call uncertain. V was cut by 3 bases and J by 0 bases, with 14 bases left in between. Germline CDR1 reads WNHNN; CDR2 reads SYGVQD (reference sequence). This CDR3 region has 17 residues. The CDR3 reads CASSDYGLGATNEKLFF. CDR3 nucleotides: TGCGCCAGCAGTGATTACGGCCTCGGAGCAACTAATGAAAAACTGTTTTTT.

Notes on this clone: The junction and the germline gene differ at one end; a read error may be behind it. The CDR3 sequence: CASSLANEQFF. DNA of the CDR3: TGTGCCAGCAGCCTAGCCAATGAGCAGTTCTTC. The V call is TRBV7-6, the J call TRBJ2-1, with D possibly matching TRBD2 (5 bases). Per the germline V gene, CDR1 is SGHVS and CDR2 is FNYEAQ. CDR3 length equals 11 residues.

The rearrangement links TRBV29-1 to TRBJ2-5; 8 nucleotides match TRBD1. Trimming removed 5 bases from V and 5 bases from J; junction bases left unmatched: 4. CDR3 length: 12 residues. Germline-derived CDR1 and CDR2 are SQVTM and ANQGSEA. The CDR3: CSVPGGGETQYF. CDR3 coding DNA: TGCAGCGTTCCAGGGGGCGGGGAGACCCAGTACTTC. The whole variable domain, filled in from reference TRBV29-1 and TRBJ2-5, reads SAVISQKPSRDICQRGTSLTIQCQVDSQVTMMFWYRQQPGQSLTLIATANQGSEATYESGFVIDKFPISRPNLTFSTLTVSNMSPEDSSIYLCSVPGGGETQYFGPGTRLLVL.

The CDR3 DNA sequence: TGTGCCAGCAGCCCCTCGCCGGGACTCCACTTGAGCAATGAGCAGTTCTTC. Protein sequence: CASSPSPGLHLSNEQFF. The V gene is TRBV5-5, the J gene TRBJ2-1; TRBD2 is a possible D gene (6 bases). V was clipped by 4 bases and J by 6 bases, with 23 bases between them. Germline V gives CDR1 SGHKS, CDR2 YYEKEE (reference sequence). This CDR3 has 17 amino acids.

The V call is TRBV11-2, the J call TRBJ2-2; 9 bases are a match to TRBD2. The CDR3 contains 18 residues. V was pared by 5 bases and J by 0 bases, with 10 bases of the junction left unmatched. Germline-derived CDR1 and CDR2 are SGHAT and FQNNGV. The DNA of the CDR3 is TGTGCCAGCAGCCCCCTAGCGGGACGGGAGTCGAACACCGGGGAGCTGTTTTTT. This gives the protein CASSPLAGRESNTGELFF.

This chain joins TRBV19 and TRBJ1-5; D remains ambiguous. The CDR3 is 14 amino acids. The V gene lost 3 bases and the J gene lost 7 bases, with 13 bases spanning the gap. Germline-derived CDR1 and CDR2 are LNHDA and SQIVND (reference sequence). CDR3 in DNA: TGTGCCAGTAGTATCTCATGGGAAGGGCAGCCCCAGCATTTT. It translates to CASSISWEGQPQHF.

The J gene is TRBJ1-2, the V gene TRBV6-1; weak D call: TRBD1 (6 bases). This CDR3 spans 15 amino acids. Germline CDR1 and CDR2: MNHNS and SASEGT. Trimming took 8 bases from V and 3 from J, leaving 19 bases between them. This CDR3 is CASCNEGVGDYGYTF. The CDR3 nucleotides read TGTGCCAGCTGCAACGAGGGGGTCGGGGACTATGGCTACACCTTC.

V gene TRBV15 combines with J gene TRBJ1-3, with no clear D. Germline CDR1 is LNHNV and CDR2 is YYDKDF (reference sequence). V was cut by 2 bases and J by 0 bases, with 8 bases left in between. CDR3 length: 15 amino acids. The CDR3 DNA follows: TGTGCCACCAGCAGAATACCGAGCTCTGGAAACACCATATATTTT. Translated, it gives CATSRIPSSGNTIYF.

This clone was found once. The DNA of the CDR3 is TGTGCCAGCAGTTTTGAAGGACCACGGAGCAATCAGCCCCAGCATTTT. This translates into CASSFEGPRSNQPQHF. This chain links TRBV27 with TRBJ1-5; D is uncertain. Trimming pared 3 bases from V and 1 base from J, leaving 13 bases between. Germline V CDR1 and CDR2: MNHEY, SMNVEV (reference sequence). The CDR3 runs 16 residues.

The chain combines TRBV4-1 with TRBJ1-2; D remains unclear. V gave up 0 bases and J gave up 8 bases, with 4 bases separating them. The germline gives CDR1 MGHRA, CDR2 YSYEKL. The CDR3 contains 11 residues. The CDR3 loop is CASSQEYGYTF. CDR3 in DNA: TGCGCCAGCAGCCAAGAATACGGCTACACCTTC.

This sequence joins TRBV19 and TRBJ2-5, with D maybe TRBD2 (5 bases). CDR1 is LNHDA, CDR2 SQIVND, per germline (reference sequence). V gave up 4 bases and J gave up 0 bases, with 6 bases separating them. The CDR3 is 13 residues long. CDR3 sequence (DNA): TGTGCCAGTAGTAACGGGAACCAAGAGACCCAGTACTTC. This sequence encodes CASSNGNQETQYF. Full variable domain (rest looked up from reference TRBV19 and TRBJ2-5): DGGITQSPKYLFRKEGQNVTLSCEQNLNHDAMYWYRQDPGQGLRLIYYSQIVNDFQKGDIAEGYSVSREKKESFPLTVTSAQKNPTAFYLCASSNGNQETQYFGPGTRLLVL.

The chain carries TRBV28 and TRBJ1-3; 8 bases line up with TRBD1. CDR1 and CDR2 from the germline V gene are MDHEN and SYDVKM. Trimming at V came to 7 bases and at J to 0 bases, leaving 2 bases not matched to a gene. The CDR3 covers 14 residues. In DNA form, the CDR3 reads TGTGCCAGCAAGACAGGGGACTCTGGAAACACCATATATTTT. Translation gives CASKTGDSGNTIYF.

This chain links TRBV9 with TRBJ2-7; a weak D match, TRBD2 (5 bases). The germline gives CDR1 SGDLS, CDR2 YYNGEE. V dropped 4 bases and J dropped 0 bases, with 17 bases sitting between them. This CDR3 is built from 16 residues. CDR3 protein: CASSPPGERTSYEQYF. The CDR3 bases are TGTGCCAGCAGCCCACCAGGAGAGCGGACCTCCTACGAGCAGTACTTC. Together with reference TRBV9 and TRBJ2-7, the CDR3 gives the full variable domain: DSGVTQTPKHLITATGQRVTLRCSPRSGDLSVYWYQQSLDQGLQFLIQYYNGEERAKGNILERFSAQQFPDLHSELNLSSLELGDSALYFCASSPPGERTSYEQYFGPGTRLTVT.

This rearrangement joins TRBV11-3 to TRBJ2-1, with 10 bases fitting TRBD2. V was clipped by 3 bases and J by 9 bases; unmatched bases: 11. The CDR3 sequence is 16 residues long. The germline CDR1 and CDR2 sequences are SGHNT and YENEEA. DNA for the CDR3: TGTGCCAGCAGCTTCACCTGGGGACTAGCGTCGGGTGAGCAGTTCTTC. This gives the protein CASSFTWGLASGEQFF.

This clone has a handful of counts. The chain's CDR3 is CASSPFTDTQYF. The CDR3 nucleotides read TGTGCCAGCAGCCCCTTTACAGATACGCAGTATTTT. J is TRBJ2-3 and V is TRBV14; no definite D call. V lost 4 bases, J lost 3 bases, and 5 bases lay in between. CDR3 length: 12 amino acids. Germline values: CDR1 SGHDN, CDR2 FVKESK.

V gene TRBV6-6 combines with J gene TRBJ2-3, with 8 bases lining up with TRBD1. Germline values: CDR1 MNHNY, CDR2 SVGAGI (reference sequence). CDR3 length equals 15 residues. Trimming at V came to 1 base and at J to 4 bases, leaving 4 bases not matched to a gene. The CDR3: CASSYYGQGADTQYF. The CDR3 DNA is TGTGCCAGCAGTTACTATGGACAGGGCGCAGATACGCAGTATTTT.

The CDR3 nucleotides read TGCGCCAGCAGCGATGGACTAGCGGGAACCTACAATGAGCAGTTCTTC. This encodes CASSDGLAGTYNEQFF. This chain links TRBV5-1 with TRBJ2-1; 12 bases are a match to TRBD2. Germline values: CDR1 SGHRS, CDR2 YFSETQ. This CDR3 contains 16 residues. The V segment lost 4 bases and the J segment 2 bases; nucleotides outside the gene matches: 4.

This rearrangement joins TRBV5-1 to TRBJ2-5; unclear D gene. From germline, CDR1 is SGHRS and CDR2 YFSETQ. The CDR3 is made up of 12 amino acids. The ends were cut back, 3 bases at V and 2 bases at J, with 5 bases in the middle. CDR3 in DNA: TGCGCCAGCAGCTCCCTACAAGAGACCCAGTACTTC. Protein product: CASSSLQETQYF.

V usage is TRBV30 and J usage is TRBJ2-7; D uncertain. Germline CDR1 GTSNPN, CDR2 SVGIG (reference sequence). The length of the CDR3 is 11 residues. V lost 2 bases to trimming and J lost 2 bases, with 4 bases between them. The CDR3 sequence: CAWSRTYEQYF. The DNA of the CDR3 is TGTGCCTGGAGTCGGACCTACGAGCAGTACTTC.

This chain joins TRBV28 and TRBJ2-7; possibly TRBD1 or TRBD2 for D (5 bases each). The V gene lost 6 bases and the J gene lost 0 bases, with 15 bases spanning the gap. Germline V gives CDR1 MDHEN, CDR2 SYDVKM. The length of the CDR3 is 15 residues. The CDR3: CASSPTGTGSYEQYF. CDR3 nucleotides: TGTGCCAGCAGCCCTACCGGGACCGGCTCCTACGAGCAGTACTTC.

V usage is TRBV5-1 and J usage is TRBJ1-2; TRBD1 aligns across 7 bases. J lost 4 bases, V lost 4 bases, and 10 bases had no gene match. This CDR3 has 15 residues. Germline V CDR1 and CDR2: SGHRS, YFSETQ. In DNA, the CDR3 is TGCGCCAGCAGCGGCAGGGGGAGCTCCCCCTATGGCTACACCTTC. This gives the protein CASSGRGSSPYGYTF.

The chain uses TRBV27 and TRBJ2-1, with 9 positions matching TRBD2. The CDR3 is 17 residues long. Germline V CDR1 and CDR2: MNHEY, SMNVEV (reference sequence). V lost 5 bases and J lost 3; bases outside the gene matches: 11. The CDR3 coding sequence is TGTGCCAGCAGTCCCCGACCGGGACTAGCCGACTACAATGAGCAGTTCTTC. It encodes CASSPRPGLADYNEQFF.

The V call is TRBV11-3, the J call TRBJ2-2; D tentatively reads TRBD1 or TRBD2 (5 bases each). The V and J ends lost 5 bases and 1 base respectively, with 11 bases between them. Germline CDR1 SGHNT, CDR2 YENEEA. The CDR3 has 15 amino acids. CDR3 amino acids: CASSPMGENTGELFF. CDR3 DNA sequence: TGTGCCAGCAGCCCCATGGGGGAGAACACCGGGGAGCTGTTTTTT.